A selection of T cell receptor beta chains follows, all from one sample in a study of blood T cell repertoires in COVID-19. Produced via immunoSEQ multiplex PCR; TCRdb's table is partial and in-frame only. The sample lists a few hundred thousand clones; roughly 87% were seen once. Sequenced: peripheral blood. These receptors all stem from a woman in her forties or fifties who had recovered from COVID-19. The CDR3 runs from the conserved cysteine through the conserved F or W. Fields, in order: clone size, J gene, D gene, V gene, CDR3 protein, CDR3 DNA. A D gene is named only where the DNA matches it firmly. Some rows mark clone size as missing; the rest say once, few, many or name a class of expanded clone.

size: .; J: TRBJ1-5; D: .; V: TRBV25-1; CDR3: CASSEWGGNQPQHF; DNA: TGTGCCAGCAGTGAATGGGGGGGGAATCAGCCCCAGCATTTT
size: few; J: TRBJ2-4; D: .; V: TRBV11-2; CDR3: CASSRYPERTDKNIQYF; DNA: TGTGCCAGCAGCCGGTACCCGGAAAGGACAGACAAAAACATTCAGTACTTC
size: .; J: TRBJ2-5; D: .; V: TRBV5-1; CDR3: CASSLFIRETQYF; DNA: TGCGCCAGCAGCTTGTTCATTAGAGAGACCCAGTACTTC
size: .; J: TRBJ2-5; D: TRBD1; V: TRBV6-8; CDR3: CASSYRDSDKTQYF; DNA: TGTGCCAGCAGTTATAGGGACAGCGACAAGACCCAGTACTTC
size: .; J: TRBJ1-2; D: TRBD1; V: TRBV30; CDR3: CAFAQGAATANYGYTF; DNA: TGTGCCTTTGCACAGGGGGCCGCGACAGCTAACTATGGCTACACCTTC
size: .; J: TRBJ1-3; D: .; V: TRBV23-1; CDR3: CASSQSIRGAGNTIYF; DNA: TGCGCCAGCAGTCAATCTATTCGGGGGGCGGGAAACACCATATATTTT
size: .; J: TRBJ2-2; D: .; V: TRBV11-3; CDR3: CASSSGVGGNTGELFF; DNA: TGTGCCAGCAGCTCGGGTGTAGGCGGGAACACCGGGGAGCTGTTTTTT
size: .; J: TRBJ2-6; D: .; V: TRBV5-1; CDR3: CASSLDPAAGANVLTF; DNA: TGCGCCAGCAGCTTGGATCCGGCGGCTGGGGCCAACGTCCTGACTTTC
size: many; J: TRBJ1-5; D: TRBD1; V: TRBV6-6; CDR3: CASSWTGKSNQPQHF; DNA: TGTGCCAGCAGTTGGACAGGGAAAAGCAATCAGCCCCAGCATTTT
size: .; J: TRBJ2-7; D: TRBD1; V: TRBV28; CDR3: CASGGQVNYEQYF; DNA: TGTGCCAGCGGGGGACAGGTGAACTACGAGCAGTACTTC